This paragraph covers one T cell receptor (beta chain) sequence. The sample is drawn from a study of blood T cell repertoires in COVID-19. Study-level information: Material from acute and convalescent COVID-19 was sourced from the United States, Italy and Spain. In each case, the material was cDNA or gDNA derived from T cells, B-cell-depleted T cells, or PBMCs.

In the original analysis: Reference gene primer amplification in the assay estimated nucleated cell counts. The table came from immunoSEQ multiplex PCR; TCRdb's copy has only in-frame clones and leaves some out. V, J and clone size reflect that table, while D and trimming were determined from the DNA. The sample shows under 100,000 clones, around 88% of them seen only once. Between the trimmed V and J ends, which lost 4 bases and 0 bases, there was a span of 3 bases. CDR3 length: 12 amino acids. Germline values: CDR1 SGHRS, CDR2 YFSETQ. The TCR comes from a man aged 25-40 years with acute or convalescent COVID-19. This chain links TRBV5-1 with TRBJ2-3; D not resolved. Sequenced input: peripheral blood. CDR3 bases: TGCGCCAGCAGCCTGAGCACAGATACGCAGTATTTT. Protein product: CASSLSTDTQYF.